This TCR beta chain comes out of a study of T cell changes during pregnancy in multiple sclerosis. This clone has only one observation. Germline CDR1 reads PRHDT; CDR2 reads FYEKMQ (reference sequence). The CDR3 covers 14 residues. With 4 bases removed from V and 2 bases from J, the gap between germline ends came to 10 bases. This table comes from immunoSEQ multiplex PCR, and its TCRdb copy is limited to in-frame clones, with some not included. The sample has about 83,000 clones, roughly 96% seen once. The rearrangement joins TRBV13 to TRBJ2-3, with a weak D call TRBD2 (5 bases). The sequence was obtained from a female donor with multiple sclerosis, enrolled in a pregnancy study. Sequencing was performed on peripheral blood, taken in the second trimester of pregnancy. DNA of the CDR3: TGTGCCAGCAGCTCCGGACTTGACACAGATACGCAGTATTTT. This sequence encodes CASSSGLDTDTQYF.